These 24 T cell receptor beta chains were sequenced from one sample in a study of T cell responses to AZD1222 COVID-19 vaccine. Some clones are missing from TCRdb's copy, which holds only in-frame ones; the method was immunoSEQ multiplex PCR. The repertoire holds 150,000 to 200,000 clones, with 92% as singletons. The starting material was peripheral blood, obtained 28 days after the second AZD1222 dose. Receptors originate from an adult who received the AZD1222 COVID-19 vaccine.

The chain joins TRBV5-1 to TRBJ2-2; 9 nucleotides agree with TRBD2. The CDR3 contains 19 residues. The germline CDR1 and CDR2 sequences are SGHRS and YFSETQ. Trimming cost V 5 bases and J 5 bases; bases outside gene matches: 19. The CDR3 bases are TGCGCCAGCAGTGAGAGGGTCACGGGGCTAGCGGGATCAACCGGGGAGCTGTTTTTT. The encoded protein is CASSERVTGLAGSTGELFF.

The chain has TRBV7-9 and TRBJ1-3; TRBD1 matches at 7 bases. CDR1 is SEHNR and CDR2 is FQNEAQ in the germline V gene (reference sequence). J lost 4 bases, V lost 1 base, and 10 bases had no gene match. This CDR3 region has 17 residues. CDR3 nucleotide sequence: TGTGCCAGCAGCTTAGTAGCACGGACAGGCTGGGGAAACACCATATATTTT. Translated, it gives CASSLVARTGWGNTIYF.

CDR3 loop: CASSSEGEAFF. CDR3 in DNA: TGTGCCAGCAGCTCAGAGGGTGAAGCTTTCTTT. The chain employs TRBV7-8 and TRBJ1-1; D call uncertain. V was clipped by 4 bases and J by 7 bases, with 7 bases between them. The germline V gene has CDR1 SGHVS and CDR2 FQNEAQ. The CDR3 totals 11 residues. Complete variable domain (other parts from reference TRBV7-8 and TRBJ1-1): GAGVSQSPRYKVAKRGQDVALRCDPISGHVSLFWYQQALGQGPEFLTYFQNEAQLDKSGLPSDRFFAERPEGSVSTLKIQRTQQEDSAVYLCASSSEGEAFFGQGTRLTVV.

The rearrangement uses TRBV28 and TRBJ2-1; 10 bases align to TRBD1. This CDR3 is built from 14 residues. CDR1 and CDR2 from the germline V gene are MDHEN and SYDVKM. V lost 7 bases, J lost 4 bases, and 4 bases stayed unmatched. This CDR3 reads CASTDRGRYNEQFF. CDR3 coding DNA: TGTGCCAGCACCGACAGGGGGCGATACAATGAGCAGTTCTTC.

This chain joins TRBV6-6 and TRBJ1-2, with D tentatively TRBD1 (5 bases). The germline CDR1 and CDR2 sequences are MNHNY and SVGAGI (reference sequence). V lost 4 bases and J 10 bases, leaving 19 bases between the germline ends. The CDR3 is 14 residues long. DNA for the CDR3: TGTGCCAGCAGTTGGAGCGGGGGTTGGCTAAACTACACCTTC. Protein sequence: CASSWSGGWLNYTF.

This rearrangement joins TRBV28 to TRBJ2-4; D might be TRBD1 (6 bases). The CDR3 extends over 15 amino acids. V was trimmed by 6 bases and J by 0 bases, leaving 12 bases between them. Germline-derived CDR1 and CDR2 are MDHEN and SYDVKM. In DNA form, the CDR3 reads TGTGCCAGCAGGGGGGACACCTTAGCCAAAAACATTCAGTACTTC. The encoded protein is CASRGDTLAKNIQYF.

The chain employs TRBV20-1 and TRBJ1-6; D perhaps matches TRBD1 (6 bases). Trimming cost V 3 bases and J 7 bases, with 13 bases left between them. Germline CDR1 reads DFQATT; CDR2 reads SNEGSKA (reference sequence). The length of the CDR3 is 14 residues. The CDR3 nucleotides are TGCAGTGCTAGTCGGGGGGACATGAATTCACCCCTCCACTTT. It translates to CSASRGDMNSPLHF.

The chain employs TRBV27 and TRBJ1-4; D may be TRBD1 (6 bases). The CDR3 contains 16 residues. V was pared by 3 bases and J by 0 bases, with 11 bases between. Germline CDR1 is MNHEY and CDR2 is SMNVEV (reference sequence). CDR3 coding DNA: TGTGCCAGCAGTTTCACCGGACAGTCAACTAATGAAAAACTGTTTTTT. Its translation is CASSFTGQSTNEKLFF.

The CDR3 loop reads CASRGRGDNSPLHF. The CDR3 DNA is TGTGCCAGCCGGGGTCGCGGAGATAATTCACCCCTCCACTTT. V is TRBV27 and J is TRBJ1-6, with D hard to call. The CDR3 has 14 residues. Trimming pared 8 bases from V and 5 bases from J, leaving 13 bases between. Germline-derived CDR1 and CDR2 are MNHEY and SMNVEV (reference sequence).

The chain recombines TRBV5-6 with TRBJ1-1; TRBD1 matches 7 bases. CDR1 is SGHDT and CDR2 is YYEEEE in the germline V gene. This CDR3 is built from 13 residues. Trimming removed 0 bases from V and 5 bases from J; junction bases left unmatched: 1. This chain's CDR3 is CASSLDRGTEAFF. CDR3 DNA: TGTGCCAGCAGCTTGGACAGGGGTACTGAAGCTTTCTTT.

The sample holds one count of this clone. The rearrangement joins TRBV11-2 to TRBJ2-7, with 11 nucleotides matching TRBD2. The CDR3 is 18 amino acids. The V and J ends lost 1 base and 0 bases, in that order; junction bases with no gene match: 8. Germline values: CDR1 SGHAT, CDR2 FQNNGV. The CDR3 sequence is CASSLGLAGGLSSYEQYF. In DNA, the CDR3 is TGTGCCAGCAGCTTAGGGCTAGCGGGGGGTCTGAGCTCCTACGAGCAGTACTTC.

The chain combines TRBV6-1 with TRBJ1-2, with D unresolved. The CDR3 has 11 amino acids. Germline loops: CDR1 MNHNS, CDR2 SASEGT. The V end lost 2 bases, the J end lost 7 bases, and 5 bases lay between the germline ends. The CDR3 is CASSESRGYTF. CDR3 nucleotides: TGTGCCAGCAGTGAATCTCGTGGCTACACCTTC.

This chain joins TRBV4-1 and TRBJ2-7, with a possible D match to TRBD1 (6 bases). Germline V gene sequence: CDR1 MGHRA, CDR2 YSYEKL. V lost 1 base and J lost 5, with 12 bases in between. The length of the CDR3 is 14 residues. The CDR3 here is CASSQGAGDHEQYF. CDR3 bases: TGCGCCAGCAGCCAAGGAGCAGGGGACCACGAGCAGTACTTC.

This chain joins TRBV30 and TRBJ1-2, with 8 bases lining up with TRBD1. Germline trimming cut 2 bases from V and 3 bases from J; bases unmatched to any gene: 11. The length of the CDR3 is 16 residues. Looked up from germline, CDR1 is GTSNPN and CDR2 is SVGIG (reference sequence). As DNA, the CDR3 is TGTGCCTGGAGTAAGCCCGGCAGGGGGCAATACTATGGCTACACCTTC. This encodes CAWSKPGRGQYYGYTF.

The chain couples TRBV14 to TRBJ1-3; tentative D call: TRBD1 (6 bases). CDR1 SGHDN and CDR2 FVKESK come from the germline V gene. Trimming left V 2 bases short and J 0 bases short, with 11 bases between. There are 16 residues in the CDR3. This chain's CDR3 is CASSQRAGVSGNTIYF. CDR3 DNA: TGTGCCAGCAGCCAACGGGCAGGGGTCTCTGGAAACACCATATATTTT.

The chain carries TRBV4-1 and TRBJ1-1; D is perhaps TRBD1 (5 bases). Germline CDR1 MGHRA, CDR2 YSYEKL. This CDR3 region has 14 residues. Trimming took off 3 bases at V and 5 bases at J, with 13 bases between the two ends. CDR3 sequence reads: CASSQGPRDTEAFF. As DNA, the CDR3 is TGCGCCAGCAGCCAGGGTCCCAGGGATACTGAAGCTTTCTTT.

The chain links TRBV5-1 to TRBJ2-1; D gene ambiguous. The V and J ends lost 0 bases and 14 bases respectively, with 9 bases between them. Germline CDR1 and CDR2: SGHRS and YFSETQ. The CDR3 loop spans 11 amino acids. The CDR3 region is CASSLEGVEFF. In nucleotides, the CDR3 is TGCGCCAGCAGCTTGGAAGGAGTCGAGTTCTTC.

The rearrangement joins TRBV30 to TRBJ1-2; the D is unclear. The CDR3 extends over 13 amino acids. In germline, CDR1 is GTSNPN, CDR2 SVGIG (reference sequence). The ends were cut back, 0 bases at V and 1 base at J, with 6 bases in the middle. The DNA for the CDR3 is TGTGCCTGGAGTGTAAACAGTAACTATGGCTACACCTTC. Translated, it gives CAWSVNSNYGYTF. The whole variable domain, remainder taken from reference TRBV30 and TRBJ1-2, is SQTIHQWPATLVQPVGSPLSLECTVEGTSNPNLYWYRQAAGRGLQLLFYSVGIGQISSEVPQNLSASRPQDRQFILSSKKLLLSDSGFYLCAWSVNSNYGYTFGSGTRLTVV.

The CDR3 reads CASSARGRGRPGYTF. Written as DNA, the CDR3 is TGTGCCAGTAGTGCCCGGGGCAGGGGGCGTCCGGGCTACACCTTC. The V and J genes are TRBV19 and TRBJ1-2; TRBD1 aligns across 8 bases. Per germline, CDR1 LNHDA and CDR2 SQIVND (reference sequence). This CDR3 is built from 15 residues. J gave up 8 bases and V 5 bases, and 13 bases lay outside the gene matches.

This chain connects TRBV21-1 to TRBJ2-1; the table's D call of TRBD2 was not tested on the DNA. TRBV21-1 is noted as a pseudogene. This CDR3 contains 17 residues. Written as DNA, the CDR3 is TGTGCCAGCAGCCCCCAACTAGCGGGAGGGCCGTTCAATGAGCAGTTCTTC. Amino acid sequence: CASSPQLAGGPFNEQFF.

The CDR3 DNA is TGTGCCAGCAGCGAGCTAGGGTTGTATGGCTACACCTTC. This translates into CASSELGLYGYTF. This chain links TRBV5-4 with TRBJ1-2; D gene uncertain. This CDR3 has 13 residues. Trimming took off 4 bases at V and 5 bases at J, with 12 bases between the two ends. Germline CDR1 is SGHNT and CDR2 is YYREEE (reference sequence). Based on the CDR3 plus reference TRBV5-4 and TRBJ1-2, the full variable domain is ETGVTQSPTHLIKTRGQQVTLRCSSQSGHNTVSWYQQALGQGPQFIFQYYREEENGRGNFPPRFSGLQFPNYSSELNVNALELDDSALYLCASSELGLYGYTFGSGTRLTVV.

The chain recombines TRBV6-5 with TRBJ2-2; D is ambiguous. The V end lost 3 bases, the J end lost 2 bases, and 10 bases lay between the germline ends. CDR3 length: 15 amino acids. Germline V gene lookup returns CDR1 MNHEY and CDR2 SVGAGI. In DNA form, the CDR3 reads TGTGCCAGCAGTTATAAAGCTAAAAACACCGGGGAGCTGTTTTTT. Amino acid sequence: CASSYKAKNTGELFF.

The rearrangement links TRBV2 to TRBJ2-1; 15 nucleotides line up with TRBD2. V lost 10 bases, J lost 0 bases, and 10 bases stayed unmatched. This CDR3 has 18 residues. Germline V lookup: CDR1 SNHLY, CDR2 FYNNEI. CDR3 nucleotides: TGTGCCACCTCGGGGACTAGCGGGGGGCGACGCTCCTACAATGAGCAGTTCTTC. Amino acids: CATSGTSGGRRSYNEQFF.

This chain links TRBV11-3 with TRBJ1-5; D might be TRBD1 (6 bases). V lost 0 bases and J lost 0, with 21 bases in between. The germline V gene encodes CDR1 SGHNT and CDR2 YENEEA. This CDR3 is built from 20 residues. DNA of the CDR3: TGTGCCAGCAGCTTAGATCTGGCAGGGGTCAAGGGGATTAGCAATCAGCCCCAGCATTTT. The encoded protein is CASSLDLAGVKGISNQPQHF.